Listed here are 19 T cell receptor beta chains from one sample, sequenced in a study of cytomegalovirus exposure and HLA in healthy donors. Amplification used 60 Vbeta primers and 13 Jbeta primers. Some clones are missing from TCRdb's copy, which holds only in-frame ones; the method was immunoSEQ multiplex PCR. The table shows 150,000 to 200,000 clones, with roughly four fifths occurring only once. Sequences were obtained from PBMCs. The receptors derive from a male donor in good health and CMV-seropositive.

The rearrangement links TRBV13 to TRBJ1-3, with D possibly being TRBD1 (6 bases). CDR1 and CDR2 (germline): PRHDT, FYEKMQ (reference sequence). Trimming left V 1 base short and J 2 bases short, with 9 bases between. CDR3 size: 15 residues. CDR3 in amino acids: CASSLDAGAGNTIYF. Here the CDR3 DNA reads TGTGCCAGCAGCTTAGATGCAGGGGCTGGAAACACCATATATTTT. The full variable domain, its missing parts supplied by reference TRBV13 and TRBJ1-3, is AAGVIQSPRHLIKEKRETATLKCYPIPRHDTVYWYQQGPGQDPQFLISFYEKMQSDKGSIPDRFSAQQFSDYHSELNMSSLELGDSALYFCASSLDAGAGNTIYFGEGSWLTVV.

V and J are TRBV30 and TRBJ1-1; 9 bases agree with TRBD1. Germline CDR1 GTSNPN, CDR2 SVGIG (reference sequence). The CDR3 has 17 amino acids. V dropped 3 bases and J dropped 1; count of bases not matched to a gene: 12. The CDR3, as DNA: TGTGCCTGGAGACCACTCCCCGGACAGGGGCCGAACACTGAAGCTTTCTTT. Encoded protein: CAWRPLPGQGPNTEAFF.

The CDR3 is CASSAGGLEQYF. The CDR3 nucleotides read TGTGCCAGCAGCGCCGGCGGACTCGAGCAGTACTTC. J is TRBJ2-7 and V is TRBV9; tentative D call: TRBD2 (5 bases). The germline V gene has CDR1 SGDLS and CDR2 YYNGEE. V was clipped by 3 bases and J by 6 bases, with 10 bases between them. This CDR3 comprises 12 residues.

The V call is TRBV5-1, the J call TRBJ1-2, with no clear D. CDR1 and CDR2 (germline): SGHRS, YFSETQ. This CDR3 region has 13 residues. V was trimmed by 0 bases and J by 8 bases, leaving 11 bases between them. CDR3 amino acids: CASSLVEGGGYTF. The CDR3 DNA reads TGCGCCAGCAGCTTGGTGGAGGGCGGCGGCTACACCTTC.

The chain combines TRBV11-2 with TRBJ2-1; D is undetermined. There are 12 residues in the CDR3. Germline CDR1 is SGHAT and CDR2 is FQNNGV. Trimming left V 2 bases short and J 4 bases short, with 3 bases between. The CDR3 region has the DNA TGTGCCAGCAGCTTATCATACAATGAGCAGTTCTTC. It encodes CASSLSYNEQFF. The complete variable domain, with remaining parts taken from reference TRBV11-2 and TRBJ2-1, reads EAGVAQSPRYKIIEKRQSVAFWCNPISGHATLYWYQQILGQGPKLLIQFQNNGVVDDSQLPKDRFSAERLKGVDSTLKIQPAKLEDSAVYLCASSLSYNEQFFGPGTRLTVL.

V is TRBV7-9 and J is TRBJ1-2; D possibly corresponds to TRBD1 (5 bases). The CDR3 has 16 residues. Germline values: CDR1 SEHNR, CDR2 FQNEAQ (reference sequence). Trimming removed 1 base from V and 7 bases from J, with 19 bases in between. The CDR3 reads CASSLGRGKSMGGYTF. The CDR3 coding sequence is TGTGCCAGCAGCTTAGGTCGGGGGAAAAGCATGGGTGGCTACACCTTC.

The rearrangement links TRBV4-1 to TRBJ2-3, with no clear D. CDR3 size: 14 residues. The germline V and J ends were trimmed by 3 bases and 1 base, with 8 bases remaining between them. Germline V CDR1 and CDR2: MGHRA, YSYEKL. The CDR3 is CASSHDRGTDTQYF. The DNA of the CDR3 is TGCGCCAGCAGCCACGACCGGGGCACAGATACGCAGTATTTT.

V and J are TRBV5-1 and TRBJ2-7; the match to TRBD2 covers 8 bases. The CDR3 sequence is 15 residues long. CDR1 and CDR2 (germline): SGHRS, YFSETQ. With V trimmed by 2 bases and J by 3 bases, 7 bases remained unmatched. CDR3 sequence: CASSFDSGVGYEQYF. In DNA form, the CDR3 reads TGCGCCAGCAGCTTCGATAGCGGGGTGGGCTACGAGCAGTACTTC.

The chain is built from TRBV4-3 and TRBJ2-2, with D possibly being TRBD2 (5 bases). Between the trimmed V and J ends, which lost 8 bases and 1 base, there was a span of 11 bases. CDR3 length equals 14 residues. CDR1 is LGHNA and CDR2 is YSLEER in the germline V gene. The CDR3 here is CASGTGMNTGELFF. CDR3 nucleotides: TGCGCCAGCGGTACGGGGATGAACACCGGGGAGCTGTTTTTT.

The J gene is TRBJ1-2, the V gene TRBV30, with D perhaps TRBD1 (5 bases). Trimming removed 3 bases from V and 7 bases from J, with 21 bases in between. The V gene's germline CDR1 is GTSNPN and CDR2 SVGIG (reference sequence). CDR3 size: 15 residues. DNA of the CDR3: TGTGCCTGGAGCTTTGAGGCAGGGATCACTCGTGGCTACACCTTC. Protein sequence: CAWSFEAGITRGYTF.

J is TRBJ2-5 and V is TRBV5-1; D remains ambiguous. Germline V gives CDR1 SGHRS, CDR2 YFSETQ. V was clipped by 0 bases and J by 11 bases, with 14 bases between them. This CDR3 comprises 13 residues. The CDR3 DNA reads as TGCGCCAGCAGCTTGGAGCCCCAGTCGGAGCAGTACTTC. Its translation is CASSLEPQSEQYF.

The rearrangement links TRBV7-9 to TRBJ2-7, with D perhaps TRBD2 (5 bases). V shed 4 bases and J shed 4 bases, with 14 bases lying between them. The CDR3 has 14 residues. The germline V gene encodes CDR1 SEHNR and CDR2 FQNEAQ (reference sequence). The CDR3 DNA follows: TGTGCCAGCAGCTGGCGAGGGTACGGGTACGAGCAGTACTTC. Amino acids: CASSWRGYGYEQYF.

This chain's CDR3 is CAIQPGGVGNTGELFF. CDR3 coding DNA: TGTGCCATCCAACCGGGGGGAGTGGGGAACACCGGGGAGCTGTTTTTT. The chain has TRBV10-3 and TRBJ2-2; 7 nucleotides align to TRBD2. V was clipped by 8 bases and J by 1 base; unmatched bases: 10. This CDR3 is built from 16 residues. Looked up from germline, CDR1 is ENHRY and CDR2 is SYGVKD.

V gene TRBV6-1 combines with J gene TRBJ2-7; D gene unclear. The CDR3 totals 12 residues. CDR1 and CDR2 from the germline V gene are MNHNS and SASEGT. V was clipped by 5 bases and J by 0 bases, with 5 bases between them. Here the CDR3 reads CASSPGSYEQYF. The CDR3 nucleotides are TGTGCCAGCAGTCCGGGCTCCTACGAGCAGTACTTC.

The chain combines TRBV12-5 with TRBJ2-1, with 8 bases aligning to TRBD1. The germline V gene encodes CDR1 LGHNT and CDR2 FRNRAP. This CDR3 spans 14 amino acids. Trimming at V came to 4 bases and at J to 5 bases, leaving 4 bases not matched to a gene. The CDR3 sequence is CASGSGGIHNEQFF. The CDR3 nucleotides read TGTGCTAGTGGTTCAGGGGGCATCCACAATGAGCAGTTCTTC.

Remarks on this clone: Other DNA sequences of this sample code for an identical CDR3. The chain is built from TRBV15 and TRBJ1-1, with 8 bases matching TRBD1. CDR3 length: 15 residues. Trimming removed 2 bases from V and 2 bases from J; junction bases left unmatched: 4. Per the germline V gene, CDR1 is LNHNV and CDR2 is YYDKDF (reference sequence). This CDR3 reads CATSRRTGTNTEAFF. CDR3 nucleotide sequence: TGTGCCACCAGCAGAAGGACAGGGACTAACACTGAAGCTTTCTTT.

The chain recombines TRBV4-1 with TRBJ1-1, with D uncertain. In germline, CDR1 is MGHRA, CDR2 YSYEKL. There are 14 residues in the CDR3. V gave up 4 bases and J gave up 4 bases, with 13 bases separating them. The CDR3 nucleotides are TGCGCCAGCAGCCTAACAAGTGGAGCCACTGAAGCTTTCTTT. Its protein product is CASSLTSGATEAFF.

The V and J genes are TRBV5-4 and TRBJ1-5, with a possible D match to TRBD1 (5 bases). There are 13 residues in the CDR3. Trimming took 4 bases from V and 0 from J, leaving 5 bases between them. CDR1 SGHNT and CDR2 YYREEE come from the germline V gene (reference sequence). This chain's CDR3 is CASSDSSNQPQHF. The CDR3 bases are TGTGCCAGCAGCGACAGTAGCAATCAGCCCCAGCATTTT. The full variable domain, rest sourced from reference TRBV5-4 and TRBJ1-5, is ETGVTQSPTHLIKTRGQQVTLRCSSQSGHNTVSWYQQALGQGPQFIFQYYREEENGRGNFPPRFSGLQFPNYSSELNVNALELDDSALYLCASSDSSNQPQHFGDGTRLSIL.

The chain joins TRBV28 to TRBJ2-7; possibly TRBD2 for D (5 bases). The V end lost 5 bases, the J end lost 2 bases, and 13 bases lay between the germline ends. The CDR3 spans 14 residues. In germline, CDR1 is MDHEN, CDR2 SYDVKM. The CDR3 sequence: CASSGTRVPYEQYF. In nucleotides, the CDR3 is TGTGCCAGCAGTGGCACGAGGGTCCCCTACGAGCAGTACTTC.